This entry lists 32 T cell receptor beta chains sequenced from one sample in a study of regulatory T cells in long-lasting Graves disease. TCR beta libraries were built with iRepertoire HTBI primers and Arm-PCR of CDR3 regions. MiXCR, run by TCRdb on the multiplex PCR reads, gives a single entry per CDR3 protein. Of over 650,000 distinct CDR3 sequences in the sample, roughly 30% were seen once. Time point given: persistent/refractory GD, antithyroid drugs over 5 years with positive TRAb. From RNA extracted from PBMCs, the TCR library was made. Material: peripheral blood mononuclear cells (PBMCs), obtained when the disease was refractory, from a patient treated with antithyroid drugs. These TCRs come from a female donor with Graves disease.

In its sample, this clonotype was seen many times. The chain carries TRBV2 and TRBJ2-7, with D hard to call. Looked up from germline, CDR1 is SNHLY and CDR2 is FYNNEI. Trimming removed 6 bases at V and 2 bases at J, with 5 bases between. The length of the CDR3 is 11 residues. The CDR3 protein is CASRQTYEQYF. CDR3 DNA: TGTGCCAGCAGGCAGACCTACGAGCAGTACTTC.

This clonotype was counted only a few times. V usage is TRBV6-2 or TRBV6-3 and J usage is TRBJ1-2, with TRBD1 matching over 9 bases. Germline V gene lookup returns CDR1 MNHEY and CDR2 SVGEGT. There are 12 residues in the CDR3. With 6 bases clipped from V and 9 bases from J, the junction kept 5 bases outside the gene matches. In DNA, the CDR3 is TGTGCCAGCAGGTGGGACAGGGAAAGCTACACCTTC. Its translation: CASRWDRESYTF.

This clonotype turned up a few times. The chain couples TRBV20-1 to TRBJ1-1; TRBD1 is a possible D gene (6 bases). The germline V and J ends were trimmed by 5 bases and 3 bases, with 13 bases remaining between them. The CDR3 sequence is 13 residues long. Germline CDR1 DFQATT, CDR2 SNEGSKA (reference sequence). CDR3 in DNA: TGCAGTGCTGTACAGGGTATGTACACTGAAGCTTTCTTT. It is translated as CSAVQGMYTEAFF.

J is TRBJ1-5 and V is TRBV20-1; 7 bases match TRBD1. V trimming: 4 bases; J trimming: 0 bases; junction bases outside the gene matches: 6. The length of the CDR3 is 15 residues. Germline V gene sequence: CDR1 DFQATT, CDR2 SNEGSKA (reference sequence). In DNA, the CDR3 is TGCAGTGCTAAGAGGGGACAGTATAGCAATCAGCCCCAGCATTTT. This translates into CSAKRGQYSNQPQHF.

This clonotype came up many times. CDR3 bases: TGCAGTGCTAGCGACATAGGGATTCGGGAGACCCAGTACTTC. Amino acids: CSASDIGIRETQYF. V and J are TRBV20-1 and TRBJ2-5; D remains unclear. V was pared by 3 bases and J by 5 bases, with 16 bases between. The CDR3 contains 14 residues. The germline V gene encodes CDR1 DFQATT and CDR2 SNEGSKA (reference sequence).

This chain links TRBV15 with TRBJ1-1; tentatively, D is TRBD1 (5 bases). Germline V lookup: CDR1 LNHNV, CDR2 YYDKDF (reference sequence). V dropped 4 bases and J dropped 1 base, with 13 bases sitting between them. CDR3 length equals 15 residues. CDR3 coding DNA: TGTGCCACCAGCAAATCGAGAGGGACGAACACTGAAGCTTTCTTT. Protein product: CATSKSRGTNTEAFF.

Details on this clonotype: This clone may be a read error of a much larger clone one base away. The CDR3 region has the DNA TGTGCCAGCGGACGTGCAGGGATCCCAGGGACCCAGTACTTC. It codes for CASGRAGIPGTQYF. The genes are TRBV12-3 or TRBV12-4 and TRBJ2-5, with D possibly matching TRBD1 (5 bases). V dropped 8 bases and J dropped 7 bases, with 20 bases sitting between them. This CDR3 contains 14 residues.

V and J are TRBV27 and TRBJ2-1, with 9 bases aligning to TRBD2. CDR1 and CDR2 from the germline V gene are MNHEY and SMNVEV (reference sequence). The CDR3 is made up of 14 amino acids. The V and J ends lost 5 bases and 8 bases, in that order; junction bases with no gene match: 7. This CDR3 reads CASSLSGRMDEQFF. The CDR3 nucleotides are TGTGCCAGCAGTCTTAGCGGGAGAATGGATGAGCAGTTCTTC.

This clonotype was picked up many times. The CDR3, as DNA: TGCGCCAGCAGCTCTCGACTAGCGGGAGACTACGAGCAGTACTTC. This gives the protein CASSSRLAGDYEQYF. The V call is TRBV5-1, the J call TRBJ2-7; 12 bases agree with TRBD2. The length of the CDR3 is 15 residues. Germline CDR1 reads SGHRS; CDR2 reads YFSETQ. V lost 3 bases and J lost 3; bases outside the gene matches: 4.

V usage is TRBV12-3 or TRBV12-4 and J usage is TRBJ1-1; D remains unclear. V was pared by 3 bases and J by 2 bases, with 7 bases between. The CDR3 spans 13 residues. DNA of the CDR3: TGTGCCAGCAGTTTCCCCAGCAACACTGAAGCTTTCTTT. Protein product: CASSFPSNTEAFF.

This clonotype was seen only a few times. CDR3 sequence: CASSMDPTGNGGYTF. In nucleotides, the CDR3 is TGTGCCAGCAGTATGGACCCGACAGGGAATGGTGGCTACACCTTC. The chain combines TRBV6-1 with TRBJ1-2; 7 bases line up with TRBD1. The CDR3 consists of 15 residues. CDR1 and CDR2 (germline): MNHNS, SASEGT. V lost 5 bases to trimming and J lost 7 bases; unmatched junction nucleotides: 13.

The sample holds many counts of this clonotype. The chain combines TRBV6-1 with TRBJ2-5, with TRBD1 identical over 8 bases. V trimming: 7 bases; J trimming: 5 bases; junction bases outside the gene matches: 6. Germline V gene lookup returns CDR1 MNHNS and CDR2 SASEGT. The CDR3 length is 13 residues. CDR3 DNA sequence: TGTGCCAGCACCCGGACAGGGCGGGAGACCCAGTACTTC. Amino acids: CASTRTGRETQYF.

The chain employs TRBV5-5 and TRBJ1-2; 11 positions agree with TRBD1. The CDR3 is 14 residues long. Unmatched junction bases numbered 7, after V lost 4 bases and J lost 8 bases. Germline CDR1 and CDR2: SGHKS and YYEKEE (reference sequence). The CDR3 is CASSVGQGAGGYTF. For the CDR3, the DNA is TGTGCCAGCAGCGTCGGACAGGGGGCCGGAGGCTACACCTTC.

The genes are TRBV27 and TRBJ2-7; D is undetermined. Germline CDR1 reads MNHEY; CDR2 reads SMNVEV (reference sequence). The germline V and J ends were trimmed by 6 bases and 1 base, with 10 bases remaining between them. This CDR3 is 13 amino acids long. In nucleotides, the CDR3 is TGTGCCAGCAGCGGTAAGCGATCCTACGAGCAGTACTTC. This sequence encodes CASSGKRSYEQYF.

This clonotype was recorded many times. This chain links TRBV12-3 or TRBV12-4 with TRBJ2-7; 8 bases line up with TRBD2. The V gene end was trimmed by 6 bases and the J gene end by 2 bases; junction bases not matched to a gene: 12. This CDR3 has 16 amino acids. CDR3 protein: CASSSGSGSSPYEQYF. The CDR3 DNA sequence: TGTGCCAGCAGCTCAGGAAGCGGGAGTTCCCCCTACGAGCAGTACTTC.

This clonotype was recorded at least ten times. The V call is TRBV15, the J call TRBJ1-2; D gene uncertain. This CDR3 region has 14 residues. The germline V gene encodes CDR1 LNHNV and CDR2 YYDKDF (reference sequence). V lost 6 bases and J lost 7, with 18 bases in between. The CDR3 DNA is TGTGCCACCAGTCACTCGTCCGAAGATGGTGGCTACACCTTC. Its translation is CATSHSSEDGGYTF.

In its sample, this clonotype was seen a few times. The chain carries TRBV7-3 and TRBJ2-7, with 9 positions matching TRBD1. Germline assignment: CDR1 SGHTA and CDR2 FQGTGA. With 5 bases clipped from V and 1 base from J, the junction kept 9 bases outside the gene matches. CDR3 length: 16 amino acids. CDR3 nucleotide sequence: TGTGCCAGCAGCCCCGGACCGGGACAGGGTTCCTACGAGCAGTACTTC. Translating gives CASSPGPGQGSYEQYF.

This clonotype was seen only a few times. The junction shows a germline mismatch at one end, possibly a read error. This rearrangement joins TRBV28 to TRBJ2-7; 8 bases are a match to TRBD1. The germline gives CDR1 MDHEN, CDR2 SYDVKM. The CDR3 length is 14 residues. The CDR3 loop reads CASSPTGVSYEQYF. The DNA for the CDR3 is TGCGCCAGCAGCCCGACAGGGGTTAGCTACGAGCAGTACTTC. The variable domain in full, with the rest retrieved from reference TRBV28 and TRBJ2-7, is DVKVTQSSRYLVKRTGEKVFLECVQDMDHENMFWYRQDPGLGLRLIYFSYDVKMKEKGDIPEGYSVSREKKERFSLILESASTNQTSMYLCASSPTGVSYEQYFGPGTRLTVT.

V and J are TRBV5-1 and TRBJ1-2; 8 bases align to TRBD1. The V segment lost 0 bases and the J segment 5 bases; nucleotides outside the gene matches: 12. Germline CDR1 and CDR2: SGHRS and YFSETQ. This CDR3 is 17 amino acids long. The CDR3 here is CASSLGGPDTGGYGYTF. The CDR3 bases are TGCGCCAGCAGCTTGGGTGGCCCAGATACAGGGGGTTATGGCTACACCTTC.

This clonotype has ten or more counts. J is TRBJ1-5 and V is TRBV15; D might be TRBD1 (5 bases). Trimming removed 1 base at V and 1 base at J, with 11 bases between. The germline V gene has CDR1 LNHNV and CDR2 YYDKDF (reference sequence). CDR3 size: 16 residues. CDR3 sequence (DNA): TGTGCCACCAGCAGAGTCCCAGGGCAGAGCAATCAGCCCCAGCATTTT. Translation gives CATSRVPGQSNQPQHF.

CDR3 in amino acids: CASSVRVGQGNEKLFF. The DNA for the CDR3 is TGTGCCAGCAGCGTTCGAGTGGGGCAGGGCAACGAAAAACTGTTTTTT. This rearrangement joins TRBV9 to TRBJ1-4, with TRBD1 as a possible D gene (5 bases). Looked up from germline, CDR1 is SGDLS and CDR2 is YYNGEE. Trimming took off 2 bases at V and 8 bases at J, with 19 bases between the two ends. This CDR3 region has 16 residues.

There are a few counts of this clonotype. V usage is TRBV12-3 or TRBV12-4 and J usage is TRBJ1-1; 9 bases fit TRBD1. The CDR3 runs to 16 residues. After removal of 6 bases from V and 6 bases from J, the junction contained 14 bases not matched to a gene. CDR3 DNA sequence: TGTGCCAGCAGGCCTTGGGGGACAGGGCTTTCCGCTGAAGCTTTCTTT. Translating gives CASRPWGTGLSAEAFF.

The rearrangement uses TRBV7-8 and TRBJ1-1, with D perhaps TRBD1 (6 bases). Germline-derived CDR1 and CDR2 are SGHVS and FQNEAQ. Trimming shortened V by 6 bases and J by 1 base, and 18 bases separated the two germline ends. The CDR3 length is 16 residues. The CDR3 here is CASRRPRGGKNTEAFF. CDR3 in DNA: TGTGCCAGCAGACGGCCGAGGGGGGGAAAGAACACTGAAGCTTTCTTT.

CDR3 nucleotide sequence: TGTGCCACGCGGACATCGAACACTGAAGCTTTCTTT. It translates to CATRTSNTEAFF. This sequence joins TRBV7-9 and TRBJ1-1; perhaps TRBD1 as D (5 bases). Germline assignment: CDR1 SEHNR and CDR2 FQNEAQ (reference sequence). This CDR3 has 12 amino acids. V was pared by 10 bases and J by 1 base, with 10 bases between.

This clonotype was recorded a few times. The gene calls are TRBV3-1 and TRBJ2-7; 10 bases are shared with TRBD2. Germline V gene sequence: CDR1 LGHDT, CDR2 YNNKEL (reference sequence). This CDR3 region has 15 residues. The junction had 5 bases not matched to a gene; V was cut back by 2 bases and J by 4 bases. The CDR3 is CASSQILAGQYEQYF. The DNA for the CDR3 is TGTGCCAGCAGCCAAATACTAGCGGGACAGTACGAGCAGTACTTC.

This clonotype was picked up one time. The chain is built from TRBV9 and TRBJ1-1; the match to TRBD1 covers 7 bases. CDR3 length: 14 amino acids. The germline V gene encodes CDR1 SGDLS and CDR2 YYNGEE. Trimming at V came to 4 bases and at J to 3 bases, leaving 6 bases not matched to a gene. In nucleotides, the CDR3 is TGTGCCAGCAGCAGTCCAACAGGGGACACTGAAGCTTTCTTT. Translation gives CASSSPTGDTEAFF.

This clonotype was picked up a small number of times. The CDR3: CASSYREGRPGETQYF. CDR3 coding DNA: TGTGCCAGCAGTTACAGAGAGGGACGTCCCGGGGAGACCCAGTACTTC. The chain couples TRBV6-2 or TRBV6-3 to TRBJ2-5, with D perhaps matching TRBD1 or TRBD2 (5 bases each). V was shortened by 2 bases and J by 5 bases, with 18 bases between the two germline ends. This CDR3 is built from 16 residues. Germline V CDR1 and CDR2: MNHEY, SVGEGT.

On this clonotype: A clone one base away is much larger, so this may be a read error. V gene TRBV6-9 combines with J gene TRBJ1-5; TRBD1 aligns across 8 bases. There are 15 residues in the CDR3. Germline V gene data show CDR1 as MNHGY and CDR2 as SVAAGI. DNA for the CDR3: TGTGCCAGCAGTTCGACAGGGGTTGGCAATCGGCCCCAGCATTTT. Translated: CASSSTGVGNRPQHF.

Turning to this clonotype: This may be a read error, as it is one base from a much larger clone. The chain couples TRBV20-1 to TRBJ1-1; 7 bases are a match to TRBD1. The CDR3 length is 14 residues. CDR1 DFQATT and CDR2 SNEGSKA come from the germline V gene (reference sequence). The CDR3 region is CSAETGDGDTETFF. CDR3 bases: TGCAGTGCTGAAACAGGGGACGGGGACACTGAAACTTTCTTT.

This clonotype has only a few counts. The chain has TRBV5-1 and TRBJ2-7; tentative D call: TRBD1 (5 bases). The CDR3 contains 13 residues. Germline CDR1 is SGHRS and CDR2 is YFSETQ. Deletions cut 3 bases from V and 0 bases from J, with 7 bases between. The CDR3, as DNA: TGCGCCAGCAGCTCCAGGGCCTCCTACGAGCAGTACTTC. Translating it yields CASSSRASYEQYF.

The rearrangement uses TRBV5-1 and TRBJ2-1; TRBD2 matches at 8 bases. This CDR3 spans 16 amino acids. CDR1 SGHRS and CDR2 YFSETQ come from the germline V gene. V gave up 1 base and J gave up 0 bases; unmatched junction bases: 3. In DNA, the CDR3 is TGCGCCAGCAGCTTGTGGGCGGGAGGCTCCTACAATGAGCAGTTCTTC. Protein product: CASSLWAGGSYNEQFF.

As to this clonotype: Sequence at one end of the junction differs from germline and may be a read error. The CDR3: CASSPGTASSPPHF. The DNA for the CDR3 is TGTGCCAGCAGCCCCGGTACCGCGAGCTCACCCCCCCACTTT. V and J are TRBV3-1 and TRBJ1-6; no reliable D call. The CDR3 length is 14 residues. CDR1 and CDR2 from the germline V gene are LGHDT and YNNKEL (reference sequence).